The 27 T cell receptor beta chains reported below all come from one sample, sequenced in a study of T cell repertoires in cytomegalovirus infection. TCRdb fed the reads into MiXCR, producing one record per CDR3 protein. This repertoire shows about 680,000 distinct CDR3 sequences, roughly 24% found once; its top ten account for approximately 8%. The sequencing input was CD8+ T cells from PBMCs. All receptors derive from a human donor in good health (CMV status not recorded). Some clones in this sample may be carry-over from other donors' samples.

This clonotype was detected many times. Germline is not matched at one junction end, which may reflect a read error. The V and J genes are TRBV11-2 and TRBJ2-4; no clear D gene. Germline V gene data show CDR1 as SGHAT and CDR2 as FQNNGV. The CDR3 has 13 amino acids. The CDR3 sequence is CASSLDFSPIRYF. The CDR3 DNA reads TGTGCCAGCAGCTTAGATTTCTCCCCCATTAGGTATTTC.

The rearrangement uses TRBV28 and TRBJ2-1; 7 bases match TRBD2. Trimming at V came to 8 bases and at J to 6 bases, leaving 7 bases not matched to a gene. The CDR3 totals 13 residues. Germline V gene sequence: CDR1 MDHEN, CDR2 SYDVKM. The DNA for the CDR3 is TGTGCCAGCTCTGAAGGACTAGTCAATGAGCAGTTCTTC. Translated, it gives CASSEGLVNEQFF.

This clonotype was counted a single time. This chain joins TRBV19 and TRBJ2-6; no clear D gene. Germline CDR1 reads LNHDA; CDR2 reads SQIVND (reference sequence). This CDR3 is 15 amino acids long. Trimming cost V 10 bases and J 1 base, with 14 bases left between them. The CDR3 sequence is CATSETASGANVLTF. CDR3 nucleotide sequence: TGTGCCACCAGTGAGACGGCATCTGGGGCCAACGTCCTGACTTTC.

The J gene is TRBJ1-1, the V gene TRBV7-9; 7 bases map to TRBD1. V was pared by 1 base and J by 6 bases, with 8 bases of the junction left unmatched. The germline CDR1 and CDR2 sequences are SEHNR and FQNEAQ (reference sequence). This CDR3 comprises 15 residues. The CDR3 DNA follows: TGTGCCAGCAGCTTAGGAGGAAACAGGGGATCTGAAGCTTTCTTT. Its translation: CASSLGGNRGSEAFF.

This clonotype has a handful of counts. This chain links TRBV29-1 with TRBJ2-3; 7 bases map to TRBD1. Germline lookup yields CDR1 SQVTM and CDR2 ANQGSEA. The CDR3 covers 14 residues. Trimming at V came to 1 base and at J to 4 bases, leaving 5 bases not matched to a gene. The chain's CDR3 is CSVEGDRAADTQYF. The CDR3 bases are TGCAGCGTTGAAGGCGACAGGGCCGCAGATACGCAGTATTTT.

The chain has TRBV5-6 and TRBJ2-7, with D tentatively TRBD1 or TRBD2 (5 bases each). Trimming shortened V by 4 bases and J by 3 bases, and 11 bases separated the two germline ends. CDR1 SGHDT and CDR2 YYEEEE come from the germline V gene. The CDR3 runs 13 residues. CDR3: CASSPWGFYEQYV. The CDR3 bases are TGTGCCAGCAGCCCGTGGGGGTTCTACGAGCAGTACGTC.

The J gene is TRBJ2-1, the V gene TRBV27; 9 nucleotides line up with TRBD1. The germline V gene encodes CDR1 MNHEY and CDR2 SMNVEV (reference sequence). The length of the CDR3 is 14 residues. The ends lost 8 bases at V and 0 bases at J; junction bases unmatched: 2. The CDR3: CASGTGSSYNEQFF. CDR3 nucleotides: TGTGCCAGCGGGACAGGGAGCTCCTACAATGAGCAGTTCTTC.

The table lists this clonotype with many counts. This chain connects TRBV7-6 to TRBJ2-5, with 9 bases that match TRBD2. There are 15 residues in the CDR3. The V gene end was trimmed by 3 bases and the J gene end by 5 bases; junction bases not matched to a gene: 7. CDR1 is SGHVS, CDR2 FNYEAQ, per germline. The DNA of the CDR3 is TGTGCCAGCAGCTTCTTGCTAGCGGGGAGGGAGACCCAGTACTTC. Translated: CASSFLLAGRETQYF. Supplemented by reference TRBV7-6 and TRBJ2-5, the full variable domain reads GAGVSQSPRYKVTKRGQDVALRCDPISGHVSLYWYRQALGQGPEFLTYFNYEAQQDKSGLPNDRFSAERPEGSISTLTIQRTEQRDSAMYRCASSFLLAGRETQYFGPGTRLLVL.

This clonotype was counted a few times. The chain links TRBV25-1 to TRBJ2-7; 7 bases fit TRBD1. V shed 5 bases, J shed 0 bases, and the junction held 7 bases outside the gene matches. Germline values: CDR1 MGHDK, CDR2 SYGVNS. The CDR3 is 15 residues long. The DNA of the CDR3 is TGTGCCAGCAGTCTTACGGGACAGCGCTCCTACGAGCAGTACTTC. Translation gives CASSLTGQRSYEQYF.

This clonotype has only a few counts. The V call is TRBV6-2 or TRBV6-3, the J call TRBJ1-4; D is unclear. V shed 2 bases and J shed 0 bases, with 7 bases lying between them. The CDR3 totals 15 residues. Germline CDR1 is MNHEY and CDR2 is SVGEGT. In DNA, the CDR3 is TGTGCCAGCAGTTACATAGGCGCAACTAATGAAAAACTGTTTTTT. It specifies CASSYIGATNEKLFF.

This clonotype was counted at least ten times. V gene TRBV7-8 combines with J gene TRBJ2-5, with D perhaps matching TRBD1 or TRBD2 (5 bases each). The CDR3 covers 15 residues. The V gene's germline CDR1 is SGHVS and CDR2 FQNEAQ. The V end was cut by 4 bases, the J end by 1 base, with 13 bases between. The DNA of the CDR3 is TGTGCCAGCAGCTCCGCACAGGAGGCCCAAGAGACCCAGTACTTC. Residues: CASSSAQEAQETQYF.

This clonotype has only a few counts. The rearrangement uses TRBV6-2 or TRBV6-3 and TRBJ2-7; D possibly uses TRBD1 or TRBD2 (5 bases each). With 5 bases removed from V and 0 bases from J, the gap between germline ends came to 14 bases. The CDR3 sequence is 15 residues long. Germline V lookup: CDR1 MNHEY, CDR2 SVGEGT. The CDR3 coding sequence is TGTGCCAGCAGTGGAGAGGGGCTTAGCTCCTACGAGCAGTACTTC. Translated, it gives CASSGEGLSSYEQYF.

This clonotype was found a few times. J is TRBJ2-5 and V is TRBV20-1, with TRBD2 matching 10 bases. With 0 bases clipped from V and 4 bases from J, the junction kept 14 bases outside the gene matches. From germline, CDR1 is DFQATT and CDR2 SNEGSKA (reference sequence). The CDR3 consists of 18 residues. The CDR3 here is CSAREGASGGRPGETQYF. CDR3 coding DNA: TGCAGTGCTAGAGAAGGGGCTAGCGGGGGCAGGCCCGGAGAGACCCAGTACTTC.

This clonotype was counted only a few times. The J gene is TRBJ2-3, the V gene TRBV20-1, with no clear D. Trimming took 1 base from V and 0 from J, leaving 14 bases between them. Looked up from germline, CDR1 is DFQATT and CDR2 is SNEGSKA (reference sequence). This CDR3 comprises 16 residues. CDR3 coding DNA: TGCAGTGCTAGAGTCGGTGGGGTATCTAGCACAGATACGCAGTATTTT. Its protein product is CSARVGGVSSTDTQYF.

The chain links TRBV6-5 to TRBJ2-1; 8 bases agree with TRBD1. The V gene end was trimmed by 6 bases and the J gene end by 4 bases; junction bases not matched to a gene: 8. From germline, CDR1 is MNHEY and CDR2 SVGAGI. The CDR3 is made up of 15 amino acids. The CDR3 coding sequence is TGTGCCAGCAGCTTAACAGGGGGAGATTACAATGAGCAGTTCTTC. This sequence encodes CASSLTGGDYNEQFF.

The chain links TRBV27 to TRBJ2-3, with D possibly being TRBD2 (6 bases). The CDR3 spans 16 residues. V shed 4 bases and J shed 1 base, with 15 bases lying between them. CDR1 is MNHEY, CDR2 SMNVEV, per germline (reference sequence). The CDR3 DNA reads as TGTGCCAGCAGTTGGTCCTTGGGACTCCGCACAGATACGCAGTATTTT. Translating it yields CASSWSLGLRTDTQYF.

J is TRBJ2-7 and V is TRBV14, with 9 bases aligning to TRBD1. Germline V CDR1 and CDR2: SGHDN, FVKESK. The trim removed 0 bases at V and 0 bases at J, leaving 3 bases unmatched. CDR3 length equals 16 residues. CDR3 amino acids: CASSQDSTGGSYEQYV. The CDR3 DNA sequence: TGTGCCAGCAGCCAAGATTCGACAGGGGGCTCCTACGAGCAGTACGTC.

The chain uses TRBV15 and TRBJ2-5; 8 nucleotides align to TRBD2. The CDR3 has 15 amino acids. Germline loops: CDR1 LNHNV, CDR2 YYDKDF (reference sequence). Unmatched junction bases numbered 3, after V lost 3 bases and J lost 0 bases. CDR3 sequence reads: CATSRERGNQETQYF. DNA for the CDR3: TGTGCCACCAGCAGGGAGCGGGGGAACCAAGAGACCCAGTACTTC.

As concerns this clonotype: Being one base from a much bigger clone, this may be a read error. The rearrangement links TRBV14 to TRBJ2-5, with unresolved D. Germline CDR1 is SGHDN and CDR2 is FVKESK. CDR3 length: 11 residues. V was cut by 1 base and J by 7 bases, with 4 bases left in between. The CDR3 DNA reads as TGTGCCAGCAGCCAAGTTGTGACCCAGTACTTC. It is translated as CASSQVVTQYF. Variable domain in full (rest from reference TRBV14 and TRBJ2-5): EAGVTQFPSHSVIEKGQTVTLRCDPISGHDNLYWYRRVMGKEIKFLLHFVKESKQDESGMPNNRFLAERTGGTYSTLKVQPAELEDSGVYFCASSQVVTQYFGPGTRLLVL.

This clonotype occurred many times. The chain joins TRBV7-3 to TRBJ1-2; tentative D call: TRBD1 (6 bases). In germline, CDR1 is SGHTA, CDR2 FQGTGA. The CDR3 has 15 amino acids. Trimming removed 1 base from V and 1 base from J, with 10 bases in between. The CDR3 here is CASSLIGGGNYGYTF. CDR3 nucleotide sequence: TGTGCCAGCAGCTTAATTGGAGGGGGTAACTATGGCTACACCTTC.

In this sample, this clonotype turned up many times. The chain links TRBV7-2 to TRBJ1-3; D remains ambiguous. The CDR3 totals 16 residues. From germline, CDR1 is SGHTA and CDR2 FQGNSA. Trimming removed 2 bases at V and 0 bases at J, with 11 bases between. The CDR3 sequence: CASSLTTGYSGNTIYF. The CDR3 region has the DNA TGTGCCAGCAGCTTAACGACGGGATACTCTGGAAACACCATATATTTT.

The CDR3 nucleotides are TGTGCCAGCAGGTCAACAGGGGTGGGGGAGACCCAGTACTTC. This sequence encodes CASRSTGVGETQYF. This chain uses TRBV7-9 with TRBJ2-5; 7 bases line up with TRBD1. Germline V gives CDR1 SEHNR, CDR2 FQNEAQ (reference sequence). The CDR3 length is 14 residues. V lost 6 bases and J lost 5; bases outside the gene matches: 9.

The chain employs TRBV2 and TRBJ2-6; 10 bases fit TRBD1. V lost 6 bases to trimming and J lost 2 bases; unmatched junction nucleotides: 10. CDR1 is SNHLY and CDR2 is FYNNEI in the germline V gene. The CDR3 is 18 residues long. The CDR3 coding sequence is TGTGCCAGCAGCCTAGGGGACAGGGGACCAGCTGGGGCCAACGTCCTGACTTTC. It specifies CASSLGDRGPAGANVLTF.

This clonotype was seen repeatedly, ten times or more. DNA of the CDR3: TGTGCCAGCAGTTACTCGAAGGCTAGCGATTTCACAGATACGCAGTATTTT. Its protein is CASSYSKASDFTDTQYF. The chain joins TRBV6-2 or TRBV6-3 to TRBJ2-3, with D possibly being TRBD2 (6 bases). Looked up from germline, CDR1 is MNHEY and CDR2 is SVGEGT. Trimming left V 0 bases short and J 2 bases short, with 15 bases between. The CDR3 sequence is 17 residues long.

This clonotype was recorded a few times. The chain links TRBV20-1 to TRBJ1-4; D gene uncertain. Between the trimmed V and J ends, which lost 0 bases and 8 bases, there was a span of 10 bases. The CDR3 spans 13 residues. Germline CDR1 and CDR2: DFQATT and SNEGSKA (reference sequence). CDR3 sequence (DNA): TGCAGTGCTAGAGATTTAACGAGGGAAAAACTGTTTTTT. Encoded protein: CSARDLTREKLFF.

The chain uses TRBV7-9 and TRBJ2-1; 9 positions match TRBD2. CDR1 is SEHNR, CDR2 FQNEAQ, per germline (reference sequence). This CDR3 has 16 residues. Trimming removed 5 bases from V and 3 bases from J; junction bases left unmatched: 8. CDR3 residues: CASSIPAAGGYNEQFF. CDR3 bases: TGTGCCAGCAGCATCCCTGCAGCGGGGGGCTACAATGAGCAGTTCTTC.

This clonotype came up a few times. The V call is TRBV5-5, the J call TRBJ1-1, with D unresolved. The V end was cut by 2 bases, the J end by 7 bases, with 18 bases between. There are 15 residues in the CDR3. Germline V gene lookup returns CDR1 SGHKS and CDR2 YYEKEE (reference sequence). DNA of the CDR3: TGTGCCAGCAGCTTAATACTAACGCGTTTCCATGAAGCTTTCTTT. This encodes CASSLILTRFHEAFF. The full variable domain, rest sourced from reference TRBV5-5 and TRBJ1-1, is DAGVTQSPTHLIKTRGQQVTLRCSPISGHKSVSWYQQVLGQGPQFIFQYYEKEERGRGNFPDRFSARQFPNYSSELNVNALLLGDSALYLCASSLILTRFHEAFFGQGTRLTVV.